Sequencing of this TCR beta chain was carried out in a study of T cells in Graves' hyperthyroidism and ophthalmopathy. Study-level points and caveats: Classification by a 13 V-J model distinguished ophthalmopathy from stable hyperthyroidism. Onset of ophthalmopathy came a median 6.5 months after the model predicted it.

RNA transcripts served as the template for amplifying TCR beta CDR3 regions. An initial round of RT-PCR targeting the TCR CDR3 relied on the HTBI primer set. TCRdb fed the multiplex PCR reads into MiXCR, producing one record per CDR3 protein. Of 350,000 to 400,000 distinct CDR3 sequences in the sample, 15% to 20% were seen once. Researchers defined stable Graves' hyperthyroidism as no ophthalmopathy progression within 18 months. Clinical symptoms, serum thyroxine, TRAb, thyroid ultrasound and orbital computed tomography informed diagnoses. V lost 4 bases and J 5 bases, leaving 17 bases between the germline ends. This CDR3 has 15 residues. Germline V CDR1 and CDR2: SGHVS, FNYEAQ. Ten or more counts support this clonotype. Its antigen is not identified.

The sequence was collected from a woman between 18 and 29 years old with Graves' hyperthyroidism. The sample taken for sequencing was blood. The chain combines TRBV7-6 with TRBJ2-5; D uncertain. CDR3 in amino acids: CASSSRTTGGETQYF. As DNA, the CDR3 is TGTGCCAGCAGCTCACGGACCACCGGTGGGGAGACCCAGTACTTC.